This T cell receptor (beta chain) was found in a study of T cell repertoires in cytomegalovirus infection. Study-wide background: Use of recently identified HLA-C-restricted and well-studied HLA-B-restricted CMV epitopes was part of the study. TCR beta signatures that were public indicated CMV infection and matching HLA type. Findings of the study overall: The study found HLA-C-restricted CMV-specific TCR beta clonotypes dominating the ex vivo response. Accumulated public TCR beta family frequency recognized individuals carrying CMV together with the relevant HLA.

TCRdb recomputed calls from the reads with MiXCR, one row per CDR3 protein. The sample holds more than 300,000 distinct CDR3 sequences, about 32% seen once. V dropped 5 bases and J dropped 1; count of bases not matched to a gene: 7. The CDR3 is 16 residues long. Per germline, CDR1 SGHTA and CDR2 FQGNSA. As regards this clonotype: Its antigen is not identified.

This chain connects TRBV7-2 to TRBJ2-1, with 8 bases that match TRBD2. The receptor was derived from a human donor in good health (CMV status not recorded). Some clones in this sample may be carry-over from other donors' samples. The sequenced sample was cultured PBMCs, obtained from culture after CMV antigen stimulation. For the CDR3, the DNA is TGTGCCAGCAGCCCGAGGGCGGGAGGTTCCTACAATGAGCAGTTCTTC. Translation: CASSPRAGGSYNEQFF. Variable domain in full (rest from reference TRBV7-2 and TRBJ2-1): GAGVSQSPSNKVTEKGKDVELRCDPISGHTALYWYRQSLGQGLEFLIYFQGNSAPDKSGLPSDRFSAERTGGSVSTLTIQRTQQEDSAVYLCASSPRAGGSYNEQFFGPGTRLTVL.